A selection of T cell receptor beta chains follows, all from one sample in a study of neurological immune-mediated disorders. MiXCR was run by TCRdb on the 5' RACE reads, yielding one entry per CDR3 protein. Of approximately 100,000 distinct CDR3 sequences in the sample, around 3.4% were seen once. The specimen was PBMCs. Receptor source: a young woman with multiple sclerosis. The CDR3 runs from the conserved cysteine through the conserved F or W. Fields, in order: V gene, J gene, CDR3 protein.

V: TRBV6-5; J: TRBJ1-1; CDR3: CASSPSTGGTEAFF
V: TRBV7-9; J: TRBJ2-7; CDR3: CASSLRGGGHNEQYF
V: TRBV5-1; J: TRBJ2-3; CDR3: CASSLSLASGQATDTQYF
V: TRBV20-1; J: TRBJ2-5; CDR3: CSASGRAHRGETQYF
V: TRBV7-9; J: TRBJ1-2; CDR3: CASSFGTAANYGYTF
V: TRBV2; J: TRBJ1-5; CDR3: CASSIEHNQPQHF
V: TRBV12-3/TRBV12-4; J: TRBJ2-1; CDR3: CATLSLSYNEQFF
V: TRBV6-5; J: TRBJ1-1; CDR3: CASRNLNTEAFF
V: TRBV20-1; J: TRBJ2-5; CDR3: CSARGLDWGTQYF
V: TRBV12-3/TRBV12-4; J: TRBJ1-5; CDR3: CASTTGEGWPQHF
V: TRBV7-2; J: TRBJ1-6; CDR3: CASSAPGGNSPLHF
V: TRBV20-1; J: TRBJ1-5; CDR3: CSADTGRVKQPQHF
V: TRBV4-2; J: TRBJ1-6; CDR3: CASSQEGQSGSYNSTLNF
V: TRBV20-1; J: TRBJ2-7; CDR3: CSASLDTHFYEQYF
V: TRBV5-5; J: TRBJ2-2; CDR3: CASTVVGFTGELFF
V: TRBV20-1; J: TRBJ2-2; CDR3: CSASNPLAGVRNTGELFF
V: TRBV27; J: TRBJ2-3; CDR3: CASSLRRVSTDTQYF
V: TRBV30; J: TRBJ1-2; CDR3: CAWARQSNYGYTF
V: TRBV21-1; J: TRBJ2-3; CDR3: CASSKAGERTDTQYF
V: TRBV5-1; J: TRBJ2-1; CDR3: CASSLELAGGEQFF
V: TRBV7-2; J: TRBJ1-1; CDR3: CASSLSRSNTEAFF
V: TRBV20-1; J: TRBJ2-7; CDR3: CSARPGSGRSNEQYF
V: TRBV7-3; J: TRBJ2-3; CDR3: CASSLTSGRPDTQYF
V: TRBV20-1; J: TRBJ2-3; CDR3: CSSRFNTDTQYF
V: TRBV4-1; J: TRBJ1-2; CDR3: CASSHRFDRVGGYTF
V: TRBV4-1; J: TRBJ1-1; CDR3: CASSAVGGARLAFF
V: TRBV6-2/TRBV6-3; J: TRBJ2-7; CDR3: CASSYPSNEQYF
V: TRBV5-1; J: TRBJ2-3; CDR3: CASSPGLAGGPDTQYF
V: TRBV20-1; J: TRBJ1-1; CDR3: CSARTGKGTEAFF
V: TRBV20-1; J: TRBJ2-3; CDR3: CSASPSGGARTDTQYF
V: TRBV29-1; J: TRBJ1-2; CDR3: CSVEPEGRGYGYTF
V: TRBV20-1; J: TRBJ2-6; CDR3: CRNLAGGRSGANVLTF
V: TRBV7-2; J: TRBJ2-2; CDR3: CASSSFTGELFF
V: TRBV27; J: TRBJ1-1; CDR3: CASSSFSGAIGEAFF
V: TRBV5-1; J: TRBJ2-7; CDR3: CASSNDYSYEQYF
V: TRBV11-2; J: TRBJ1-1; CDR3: CASGTGSTEAFF
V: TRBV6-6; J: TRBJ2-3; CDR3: CASSPGADTQYF
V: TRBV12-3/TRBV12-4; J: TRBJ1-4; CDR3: CASSLREKLFF
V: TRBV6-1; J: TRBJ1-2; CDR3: CASSEGWSNYGYTF